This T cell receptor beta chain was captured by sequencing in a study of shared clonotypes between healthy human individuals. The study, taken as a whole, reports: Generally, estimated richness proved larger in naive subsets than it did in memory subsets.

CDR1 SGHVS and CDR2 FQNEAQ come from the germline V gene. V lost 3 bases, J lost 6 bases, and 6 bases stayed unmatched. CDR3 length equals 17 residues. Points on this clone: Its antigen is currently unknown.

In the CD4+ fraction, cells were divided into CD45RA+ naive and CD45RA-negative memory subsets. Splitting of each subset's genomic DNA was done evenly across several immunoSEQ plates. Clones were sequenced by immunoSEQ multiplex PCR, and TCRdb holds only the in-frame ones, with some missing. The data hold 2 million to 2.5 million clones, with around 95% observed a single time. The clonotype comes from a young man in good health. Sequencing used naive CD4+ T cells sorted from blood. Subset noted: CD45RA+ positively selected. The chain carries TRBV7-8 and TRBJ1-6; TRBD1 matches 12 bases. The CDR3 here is CASSFAGTGGTNSPLHF. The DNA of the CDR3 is TGTGCCAGCAGCTTCGCCGGGACAGGGGGCACTAATTCACCCCTCCACTTT.